This T cell receptor beta chain was captured in a study of sequential checkpoint blockade in melanoma. Study background: Maintenance nivolumab came after either treatment sequence. Twenty-two patients had matched tumor biopsies before treatment and at week 13 after nivolumab or ipilimumab alone.

A word on this clone: Its matching antigen is unknown.

The treatment is: randomized to nivolumab then ipilimumab (arm A) or the reverse (arm B). None of the patients previously received DNA-damaging chemotherapy. Some clones are missing from TCRdb's copy, which holds only in-frame ones; the method was immunoSEQ multiplex PCR. The table lists around 5,000 clones, roughly 24% of them singletons, with about 20% in the top ten. Findings of the study overall: Pretreatment TIL clonality tracked with response in the nivolumab-first arm.

CDR1 is MNHGY, CDR2 SAAAGT, per germline. The CDR3 is 15 amino acids. The trim removed 5 bases at V and 3 bases at J, leaving 3 bases unmatched. The TCR originated in a human donor with melanoma. The rearrangement links TRBV6-8 to TRBJ2-2; 10 bases map to TRBD1. The specimen comprised tumor tissue (inferred from file names), sampled from a patient given nivolumab and ipilimumab in sequence. The CDR3 nucleotides read TGTGCCAGCAGTACCGGGACAGGGGACACCGGGGAGCTGTTTTTT. This codes for CASSTGTGDTGELFF.